This TCR beta chain was captured by sequencing in a study of cytomegalovirus exposure and HLA in healthy donors. Trimming cost V 4 bases and J 7 bases; bases outside gene matches: 5. Germline V gene lookup returns CDR1 ENHRY and CDR2 SYGVKD. The CDR3 is made up of 15 amino acids. About this clone itself: Its antigen is not known.

PCR employed 60 Vbeta and 13 Jbeta primers. Only in-frame clones appear in the TCRdb table, and some are missing; sequencing was by immunoSEQ multiplex PCR. The data show 90,000 to 130,000 clones, roughly 68% seen once. Study outcomes and limitations: The study designated 150 to 200 TCR beta chains cytomegalovirus-associated.

Sequenced sample: PBMCs. The source of this sequence is a young man in good health and CMV-seropositive. The rearrangement uses TRBV10-3 and TRBJ2-1; 12 nucleotides agree with TRBD2. CDR3 amino acids: CAISVLAGGPNEQFF. CDR3 bases: TGTGCCATCAGTGTGCTAGCGGGAGGGCCAAATGAGCAGTTCTTC.